Listed here is a single T cell receptor beta chain. Antigen: not known. Compared with germline, one end of the junction differs, possibly owing to a read error. Described time point: peripheral blood 6 weeks after treatment start. Measured with immunoSEQ multiplex PCR; TCRdb has only the in-frame clones, and not every one. The sample lists around 93,000 clones; approximately 82% were seen once. These data are taken from a study of PD-L1 blockade in urothelial cancer. As for the study in general: Peripheral blood specimens exhibited a median yield of approximately 140,000 T cells. Overall study findings and caveats: For durable-benefit patients, tumor-associated blood clones expanded more at 3 weeks.

The CDR3 length is 14 residues. Germline assignment: CDR1 SGHDT and CDR2 YYEEEE. Sequencing was performed on PBMCs, taken around atezolizumab (anti-PD-L1) treatment. The receptor was derived from a man in his sixties or seventies with urothelial cancer. This chain connects TRBV5-6 to TRBJ1-4; D may be TRBD1 (6 bases). DNA of the CDR3: TGTGCCAGCACCTTGGACAGCCCTAATGAAAAACTGTTTTTT. Its translation: CASTLDSPNEKLFF.